The 24 T cell receptor beta chains in this list originate from one sample, sequenced in a study of coeliac disease. Data came from immunoSEQ multiplex PCR; TCRdb stores just in-frame clones and leaves some out. The sample lists approximately 7,000 clones; around 62% were seen once. The sequenced sample was lymphocytes from the gut lamina propria. The source of these receptors is a man aged 60 to 69 with celiac disease on a gluten-free diet.

V usage is TRBV10-3 and J usage is TRBJ1-5; the match to TRBD1 covers 10 bases. The V gene's germline CDR1 is ENHRY and CDR2 SYGVKD. The CDR3 contains 15 residues. V was pared by 4 bases and J by 6 bases, with 6 bases of the junction left unmatched. CDR3 in amino acids: CAISARTGGGQPQHF. In DNA, the CDR3 is TGTGCCATCAGTGCCCGGACAGGGGGAGGTCAGCCCCAGCATTTT.

V and J are TRBV5-4 and TRBJ2-1; 13 positions match TRBD2. The CDR3 contains 15 residues. The V segment lost 4 bases and the J segment 7 bases; nucleotides outside the gene matches: 5. Looked up from germline, CDR1 is SGHNT and CDR2 is YYREEE (reference sequence). DNA for the CDR3: TGTGCCAGCAGCACAGGACTAGCGGGGGTGAATGAGCAGTTCTTC. Translation gives CASSTGLAGVNEQFF.

The rearrangement links TRBV7-3 to TRBJ2-7; D might be TRBD1 (5 bases). The CDR3 is made up of 13 amino acids. Trimming left V 5 bases short and J 9 bases short, with 17 bases between. Germline CDR1 reads SGHTA; CDR2 reads FQGTGA. The CDR3 spells CASSPDPRQGQYF. DNA of the CDR3: TGTGCCAGCAGCCCAGACCCAAGGCAGGGGCAGTACTTC.

The chain links TRBV29-1 to TRBJ2-5; 12 bases fit TRBD2. The V gene end was trimmed by 4 bases and the J gene end by 4 bases; junction bases not matched to a gene: 1. The CDR3 runs to 13 residues. Germline values: CDR1 SQVTM, CDR2 ANQGSEA. The CDR3 DNA sequence: TGCAGCGTTGCACTAGCGGGGGGAGAGACCCAGTACTTC. It translates to CSVALAGGETQYF.

This chain connects TRBV19 to TRBJ2-5, with D perhaps TRBD2 (7 bases). Germline V CDR1 and CDR2: LNHDA, SQIVND (reference sequence). This CDR3 has 14 residues. V was shortened by 6 bases and J by 9 bases, with 20 bases between the two germline ends. The CDR3: CASSLRGGGEAQYF. In DNA, the CDR3 is TGTGCCAGTAGCTTGAGGGGGGGTGGGGAGGCCCAGTACTTC.

V usage is TRBV28 and J usage is TRBJ1-1; TRBD1 matches at 9 bases. This CDR3 region has 12 residues. CDR1 is MDHEN and CDR2 is SYDVKM in the germline V gene. V lost 5 bases to trimming and J lost 9 bases; unmatched junction nucleotides: 4. Here the CDR3 reads CASSPGTGKAFF. The CDR3 DNA sequence: TGTGCCAGCAGTCCCGGGACAGGGAAAGCTTTCTTT. Based on the CDR3 plus reference TRBV28 and TRBJ1-1, the full variable domain is DVKVTQSSRYLVKRTGEKVFLECVQDMDHENMFWYRQDPGLGLRLIYFSYDVKMKEKGDIPEGYSVSREKKERFSLILESASTNQTSMYLCASSPGTGKAFFGQGTRLTVV.

J is TRBJ2-5 and V is TRBV28, with TRBD2 matching over 9 bases. In germline, CDR1 is MDHEN, CDR2 SYDVKM. The CDR3 loop spans 15 amino acids. Germline trimming cut 4 bases from V and 4 bases from J; bases unmatched to any gene: 7. The CDR3 sequence: CASSSSGVTLETQYF. Written as DNA, the CDR3 is TGTGCCAGCAGTTCTAGCGGGGTCACGCTAGAGACCCAGTACTTC.

V and J are TRBV28 and TRBJ2-5; D gene uncertain. The germline gives CDR1 MDHEN, CDR2 SYDVKM. The CDR3 contains 13 residues. The ends were cut back, 2 bases at V and 2 bases at J, with 6 bases in the middle. In nucleotides, the CDR3 is TGTGCCAGCAGTTTACCCTCTCAAGAGACCCAGTACTTC. This translates into CASSLPSQETQYF.

This clone was seen only once. The chain joins TRBV4-1 to TRBJ1-3; D not resolved. This CDR3 has 15 amino acids. Germline CDR1 is MGHRA and CDR2 is YSYEKL. The V gene lost 0 bases and the J gene lost 4 bases, with 10 bases spanning the gap. The CDR3, as DNA: TGCGCCAGCAGCCAAGAACGGAGGTCCGGAAACACCATATATTTT. Translated, it gives CASSQERRSGNTIYF.

V and J are TRBV19 and TRBJ2-4; 9 nucleotides line up with TRBD1. The CDR3 contains 16 residues. With 4 bases clipped from V and 0 bases from J, the junction kept 4 bases outside the gene matches. Germline CDR1 LNHDA, CDR2 SQIVND (reference sequence). The chain's CDR3 is CASSRTGVLAKNIQYF. CDR3 nucleotides: TGTGCCAGTAGTAGGACAGGGGTACTAGCCAAAAACATTCAGTACTTC.

V is TRBV6-1 and J is TRBJ1-1, with unresolved D. Trimming shortened V by 6 bases and J by 1 base, and 6 bases separated the two germline ends. The CDR3 is made up of 12 amino acids. The germline CDR1 and CDR2 sequences are MNHNS and SASEGT. In nucleotides, the CDR3 is TGTGCCAGCAGCCCGGGGAACACTGAAGCTTTCTTT. It specifies CASSPGNTEAFF.

The CDR3 region has the DNA TGTGCCAGCAGTGAAATGGACAGGGGGCTTACTGAAGCTTTCTTT. This encodes CASSEMDRGLTEAFF. The chain links TRBV2 to TRBJ1-1, with 11 bases identical to TRBD1. The CDR3 spans 15 residues. Germline CDR1 reads SNHLY; CDR2 reads FYNNEI. V trimming: 2 bases; J trimming: 5 bases; junction bases outside the gene matches: 4.

The chain combines TRBV2 with TRBJ1-5; D call uncertain. Per germline, CDR1 SNHLY and CDR2 FYNNEI. Trimming removed 6 bases from V and 2 bases from J, with 17 bases in between. The CDR3 runs 16 residues. DNA of the CDR3: TGTGCCAGCAGCTTGGGTGGATGGAGGGGCAATCAGCCCCAGCATTTT. Translation: CASSLGGWRGNQPQHF.

In this sample, this clone turned up a few times. The V and J genes are TRBV18 and TRBJ1-1; TRBD1 aligns across 8 bases. V lost 6 bases, J lost 1 base, and 16 bases stayed unmatched. This CDR3 spans 18 amino acids. Germline loops: CDR1 KGHSH, CDR2 LQKENI. CDR3 DNA sequence: TGTGCCAGCTCCCTGAGGACAGGGAATGAAAAGAGGAACACTGAAGCTTTCTTT. It yields the protein CASSLRTGNEKRNTEAFF.

This chain links TRBV19 with TRBJ2-2; 7 nucleotides agree with TRBD1. Germline CDR1 is LNHDA and CDR2 is SQIVND (reference sequence). The V segment lost 7 bases and the J segment 6 bases; nucleotides outside the gene matches: 11. CDR3 size: 15 residues. The CDR3 reads CASNVLTGIAGELFF. The CDR3 bases are TGTGCCAGTAATGTCCTGACAGGGATCGCCGGGGAGCTGTTTTTT.

The chain recombines TRBV5-4 with TRBJ1-6; maybe TRBD1 (5 bases). CDR3 length: 15 amino acids. The germline V gene encodes CDR1 SGHNT and CDR2 YYREEE (reference sequence). Trimming took 4 bases from V and 10 from J, leaving 18 bases between them. CDR3: CASSTQADRNSPLHF. The DNA for the CDR3 is TGTGCCAGCAGCACTCAGGCCGACAGAAACTCACCCCTCCACTTT. Using reference TRBV5-4 and TRBJ1-6 for the parts outside the CDR3, the full variable domain is ETGVTQSPTHLIKTRGQQVTLRCSSQSGHNTVSWYQQALGQGPQFIFQYYREEENGRGNFPPRFSGLQFPNYSSELNVNALELDDSALYLCASSTQADRNSPLHFGNGTRLTVT.

V is TRBV9 and J is TRBJ2-7, with 9 bases identical to TRBD2. Germline V lookup: CDR1 SGDLS, CDR2 YYNGEE. V gave up 0 bases and J gave up 1 base; unmatched junction bases: 5. The length of the CDR3 is 16 residues. The chain's CDR3 is CASSVGSGGNSYEQYF. The CDR3 DNA follows: TGTGCCAGCAGCGTAGGTAGCGGGGGTAATTCCTACGAGCAGTACTTC.

This clone was counted a few times. The V and J genes are TRBV29-1 and TRBJ1-1, with 7 nucleotides matching TRBD1. The CDR3 contains 13 residues. J was trimmed by 1 base and V by 4 bases; bases with no gene match: 3. Germline V CDR1 and CDR2: SQVTM, ANQGSEA. CDR3 protein: CSVGRQGNTEAFF. CDR3 DNA: TGCAGCGTTGGTCGACAGGGGAACACTGAAGCTTTCTTT.

This sequence joins TRBV19 and TRBJ2-2, with 12 bases fitting TRBD2. This CDR3 comprises 19 residues. Germline V gene sequence: CDR1 LNHDA, CDR2 SQIVND (reference sequence). J was trimmed by 0 bases and V by 5 bases; bases with no gene match: 10. The CDR3 sequence: CASSLGSRTSGANTGELFF. DNA for the CDR3: TGTGCCAGTAGTCTCGGGAGTCGGACTAGCGGGGCGAACACCGGGGAGCTGTTTTTT.

By its share, this clone is medium-sized. The genes are TRBV2 and TRBJ2-7, with 11 bases aligning to TRBD1. This CDR3 is built from 16 residues. The V segment lost 2 bases and the J segment 2 bases; nucleotides outside the gene matches: 5. Germline V lookup: CDR1 SNHLY, CDR2 FYNNEI. CDR3 region: CASSELGQGGTYEQYF. The CDR3, as DNA: TGTGCCAGCAGTGAATTGGGACAGGGGGGAACCTACGAGCAGTACTTC.

This clone was observed a few times. The chain couples TRBV5-1 to TRBJ2-3; 7 bases are shared with TRBD1. The germline gives CDR1 SGHRS, CDR2 YFSETQ. CDR3 length equals 15 residues. V lost 2 bases, J lost 2 bases, and 5 bases stayed unmatched. CDR3 sequence reads: CASSLLTGTTDTQYF. CDR3 DNA: TGCGCCAGCAGCTTACTGACAGGGACCACAGATACGCAGTATTTT.

In this sample, this clone turned up a few times. CDR3 sequence reads: CASSSPDSGANVLTF. The CDR3 nucleotides read TGTGCCAGCAGTTCTCCAGACTCTGGGGCCAACGTCCTGACTTTC. The chain combines TRBV28 with TRBJ2-6; D gene uncertain. V dropped 4 bases and J dropped 0 bases, with 7 bases sitting between them. The germline V gene encodes CDR1 MDHEN and CDR2 SYDVKM. This CDR3 region has 15 residues.

The rearrangement joins TRBV7-6 to TRBJ2-1; 8 nucleotides line up with TRBD1. CDR3 length: 15 amino acids. J lost 4 bases, V lost 2 bases, and 4 bases had no gene match. The V gene's germline CDR1 is SGHVS and CDR2 FNYEAQ. The CDR3 loop is CASSLSGTGYNEQFF. Here the CDR3 DNA reads TGTGCCAGCAGCTTAAGTGGGACAGGATACAATGAGCAGTTCTTC.

This clone has more than one count but fewer than ten. This chain connects TRBV6-1 to TRBJ1-3, with a possible D match to TRBD1 (6 bases). Trimming cost V 4 bases and J 2 bases, with 9 bases left between them. Germline-derived CDR1 and CDR2 are MNHNS and SASEGT. This CDR3 contains 14 residues. The CDR3: CASSARGPGNTIYF. The CDR3 DNA sequence: TGTGCCAGCAGTGCGCGGGGGCCTGGAAACACCATATATTTT.